The present entry profiles one TCR beta chain with its context. Germline CDR1 reads MNHNS; CDR2 reads SASEGT. This CDR3 is 16 amino acids long. Trimming took 3 bases from V and 2 from J; bases not matched to a gene: 9. The sample originates from a study of cytomegalovirus exposure and HLA in healthy donors. Researchers ran the PCR with 60 Vbeta and 13 Jbeta primers. Sequenced by immunoSEQ multiplex PCR; TCRdb stores in-frame clones only, minus some. The repertoire holds about 170,000 clones, with over 70% as singletons. The material sequenced was PBMCs. This sequence joins TRBV6-1 and TRBJ2-7, with 8 bases matching TRBD1. The origin of this receptor is a woman aged 45-59 years in good health and CMV-seropositive. The CDR3 DNA reads TGTGCCAGCAGTGACAGACAGGGGCGAGTTCCCTACGAGCAGTACTTC. Its protein is CASSDRQGRVPYEQYF.